This is a list of T cell receptor beta chains from one sample in a study of shared clonotypes between healthy human individuals. Using immunoSEQ multiplex PCR, the repertoire was profiled, and TCRdb retains in-frame clones only, with some absent. The sample shows 600,000 or so clones, 95% to 98% of them seen only once. The material sequenced was naive CD8+ T cells sorted from blood. The receptors derive from a man aged 30 to 39 in good health. Both conserved end residues are trimmed from each CDR3.

len | j_gene | v_gene | CDR3aa
13 | TRBJ2-3 | TRBV6-5 | ASIKTTGEADTQY
12 | TRBJ2-3 | TRBV6-6 | ASNLAGGTDTQY
12 | TRBJ2-3 | TRBV6-6 | ASSYSKATDTQY
16 | TRBJ2-7 | TRBV4-2 | ASSQLPGDRGISYEQY
12 | TRBJ1-4 | TRBV28 | ACLTPTGGEKLF
13 | TRBJ2-3 | TRBV7-9 | ASSFSSGSTDTQY
12 | TRBJ2-2 | TRBV9 | ASEFNDNTGELF
15 | TRBJ2-1 | TRBV7-9 | ASFPDEEREGRNEQF
13 | TRBJ2-3 | TRBV6-5 | ASSSGTDDTDTQY
14 | TRBJ2-1 | TRBV27 | ASSLWVAGSYNEQF
14 | TRBJ2-5 | TRBV7-9 | ASSYDRRTGQETQY
12 | TRBJ2-7 | TRBV7-9 | ASSLLVGSYEQY
12 | TRBJ2-7 | TRBV19 | ASSPGQGAYEQY
14 | TRBJ2-1 | TRBV7-9 | ASSLVRTGANNEQF
11 | TRBJ2-1 | TRBV9 | ASSGWGGLEQF
10 | TRBJ2-2 | TRBV5-1 | ASSPGIGELF
15 | TRBJ2-7 | TRBV27 | ASSLTQPGTSRYEQY
14 | TRBJ2-3 | TRBV7-3 | ASSLSGGGSTDTQY
11 | TRBJ2-7 | TRBV10-2 | ASSAGLGSEQY
14 | TRBJ2-1 | TRBV5-1 | ASSESAVSSYNEQF
11 | TRBJ2-7 | TRBV27 | ASSFPPYYEQY
11 | TRBJ2-1 | TRBV7-2 | ASSLLGLNEQF
11 | TRBJ2-7 | TRBV28 | ASSSGTDYEQY
13 | TRBJ1-3 | TRBV5-1 | ASSWLWGLVGTIY
12 | TRBJ2-5 | TRBV5-1 | ASSMGTGQETQY
12 | TRBJ2-1 | TRBV11-3 | ASSLRTGSNEQF
13 | TRBJ2-7 | TRBV9 | ASSPRRDPLGEQY
15 | TRBJ2-3 | TRBV11-2 | ASSLGTSGRVTDTQY
13 | TRBJ2-7 | TRBV28 | ASSPSSGRPYEQY
13 | TRBJ1-4 | TRBV7-9 | ASSLGTTTNEKLF
16 | TRBJ2-1 | TRBV10-3 | AISEPLISGNSYNEQF
12 | TRBJ2-2 | TRBV7-3 | ASSLENSNGELF
10 | TRBJ2-7 | TRBV9 | ASSQDGYEQY
12 | TRBJ2-1 | TRBV11-2 | ASSLGRYNDVQF
13 | TRBJ2-7 | TRBV19 | ASHPGDRGSYEQY
13 | TRBJ2-1 | TRBV10-2 | ASSSIAGGRDEQF
9 | TRBJ2-3 | TRBV2 | ASPWGDTQY
13 | TRBJ1-1 | TRBV10-3 | AIRTQGGLNTEAF
12 | TRBJ2-7 | TRBV5-5 | ASSLGGDSYEQY
13 | TRBJ2-3 | TRBV11-2 | ASSLDQGWTDTQY
12 | TRBJ2-7 | TRBV7-6 | ASGPGTSGNEQY
16 | TRBJ2-2 | TRBV28 | ASSFPGQGRRDTGELF
12 | TRBJ2-7 | TRBV4-1 | ASSQDRAVNEQY
12 | TRBJ2-7 | TRBV27 | ASSLRRGLDEQY
13 | TRBJ2-1 | TRBV6-9 | ASSYRASGTNEQF
15 | TRBJ2-7 | TRBV4-1 | ASSQDLDGTGYYEQY
12 | TRBJ2-3 | TRBV4-1 | ASSRTDSTDTQY
14 | TRBJ2-2 | TRBV7-9 | ASSSWDRPNTGELF
13 | TRBJ2-5 | TRBV4-1 | ASSPLGLALETQY
11 | TRBJ2-5 | TRBV25-1 | ASIPASAETQY
14 | TRBJ2-7 | TRBV6-1 | ASSELLRALSYEQY
14 | TRBJ2-5 | TRBV10-3 | AISERAGGPQETQY
10 | TRBJ2-3 | TRBV18 | ASSPPGDTQY